Listed below are T cell receptor beta chains from one sample, sequenced in a study of blood T cell repertoires in COVID-19. TCRdb's copy holds only in-frame clones and misses some; the assay was immunoSEQ multiplex PCR. The table includes 200,000 to 250,000 clones, over 80% detected once. The sample was peripheral blood. The receptors derive from a man aged 30 to 39 with COVID-19, enrolled during active disease. CDR3s include the opening cysteine and the closing phenylalanine or tryptophan. A D gene is named only where the DNA matches it firmly. A clone size is listed for some rows: how often the clone was seen (once, few, many), or a class if it is expanded.

V gene	J gene	D gene	clone size	CDR3 DNA	CDR3 protein
TRBV7-3	TRBJ1-1	TRBD1	.	TGTGCCACCCACCGGGACAGGGGTAACACTGAAGCTTTCTTT	CATHRDRGNTEAFF
TRBV4-1	TRBJ2-2	TRBD2	.	TGCGCCAGCATGGGGACGGCGGGAGGGCCTTCCGGGGAGCTGTTTTTT	CASMGTAGGPSGELFF
TRBV2	TRBJ1-4	TRBD1	.	TGTGCCAGCAGTGATCACCCGGGACAGAAGAACGAAAAACTGTTTTTT	CASSDHPGQKNEKLFF
TRBV10-3	TRBJ2-7	TRBD2	.	TGTGCCATCAGTGAACCGGGACTAGCGGGGACCACCTACGAGCAGTACTTC	CAISEPGLAGTTYEQYF
TRBV28	TRBJ2-3	TRBD1	.	TGTGCCAGCAGGCTGGGACAGGGAGATACGCAGTATTTT	CASRLGQGDTQYF
TRBV5-1	TRBJ2-3	TRBD2	.	TGCGCCAGCAGCCTGGGGACTAGCGGGTCCGGATGGTATTTT	CASSLGTSGSGWYF
TRBV29-1	TRBJ2-5	.	few	TGCAGCGTTGAAAACCCGAGACAAGAGACCCAGTACTTC	CSVENPRQETQYF
TRBV6-5	TRBJ1-6	.	.	TGTGCCAGCAGCCCCCAACTGGCGGGGAATTCACCCCTCCACTTT	CASSPQLAGNSPLHF
TRBV12-3/TRBV12-4	TRBJ1-1	.	.	TGTGCCAGCATCAAGGGGGTTTTCACTGAAGCTTTCTTT	CASIKGVFTEAFF
TRBV7-9	TRBJ2-7	TRBD1	.	TGTGCCAGCAGCTTAGCCCCGACAGGGGGGGCCTACGAGCAGTACTTC	CASSLAPTGGAYEQYF
TRBV5-8	TRBJ2-5	.	.	TGTGCCAGCAGCCCTGGCGATAGGGGGCAAGAGACCCAGTACTTC	CASSPGDRGQETQYF
TRBV18	TRBJ1-1	TRBD1	.	TGTGCCAGCTCACCAGTTGAAGGGGGCTTCACTGAAGCTTTCTTT	CASSPVEGGFTEAFF
TRBV5-4	TRBJ1-1	.	.	TGTGCCAGCAGCCCTCGGACACCGAACACTGAAGCTTTCTTT	CASSPRTPNTEAFF
TRBV3-1/TRBV3-2	TRBJ2-2	.	.	TGTGCCAGCAGCCAGTCAAAGCAGGGGTTGGGGGAGCTGTTTTTT	CASSQSKQGLGELFF
TRBV5-6	TRBJ1-1	.	once	TGTGCCAGCAGCTTGACCTACAGGGCAGCTTTCTTT	CASSLTYRAAFF
TRBV6-2/TRBV6-3	TRBJ2-3	TRBD1	.	TGTGCCAGCAGTCCCGGGACAGGGGGCTTCACAGATACGCAGTATTTT	CASSPGTGGFTDTQYF
TRBV3-1/TRBV3-2	TRBJ1-3	.	.	TGTGCCAGCAGTCATTTGAACAGGTTCTCTGGAAACACCATATATTTT	CASSHLNRFSGNTIYF
TRBV12-5	TRBJ2-1	.	.	TGTGCTAGTGGTCCCCCGGACAGCAATGAGCAGTTCTTC	CASGPPDSNEQFF
TRBV4-1	TRBJ1-3	TRBD1	.	TGCGCCAGCAGCCGCGACAGGGGGTCTGGAAACACCATATATTTT	CASSRDRGSGNTIYF
TRBV5-4	TRBJ1-1	TRBD1	.	TGTGCCAGCAGCTTTGGGACAGGGTTGAACACTGAAGCTTTCTTT	CASSFGTGLNTEAFF
TRBV13	TRBJ2-2	TRBD2	.	TGTGCCAGCAGCTTAGGCCTAGCGGGGGGCCCGGGCGGGGAGCTGTTTTTT	CASSLGLAGGPGGELFF
TRBV10-3	TRBJ1-5	.	.	TGTGCCATCAGTGATAGGGGCGAGGGGGATCAGCCCCAGCATTTT	CAISDRGEGDQPQHF
TRBV6-4	TRBJ2-1	TRBD1	.	TGTGCCAGCGGGACAGGGTCCTACAATGAGCAGTTCTTC	CASGTGSYNEQFF
TRBV9	TRBJ1-4	TRBD1	.	TGTGCCAGCAGCCCCCCGGGTGACAGGGCCAATGAAAAACTGTTTTTT	CASSPPGDRANEKLFF
TRBV3-1/TRBV3-2	TRBJ1-6	.	.	TGTGCCAGCAGCCTAAATTCACCCCTCCACTTT	CASSLNSPLHF
TRBV2	TRBJ2-5	.	.	TGTGCCAGCAGTGCTGGGCAGGGGTACCAAGAGACCCAGTACTTC	CASSAGQGYQETQYF
TRBV7-9	TRBJ2-1	TRBD2	.	TGTGCCAGCAGCCGACCGACTAGCGGGAGGGCCGCCTACAATGAGCAGTTCTTC	CASSRPTSGRAAYNEQFF
TRBV7-2	TRBJ1-2	TRBD1	.	TGTGCCAGCAGCCTAGACAGGGCAGGCTATGGCTACACCTTC	CASSLDRAGYGYTF